The 27 T cell receptor beta chains below were found in one sample sequenced in a study of neurological immune-mediated disorders. TCRdb ran MiXCR on the 5' RACE reads and lists one entry per CDR3 protein. The sample yields more than 75,000 distinct CDR3 sequences, 4.3% seen once. Time point specified: longitudinal time-point 3. Sequences were obtained from PBMCs. These receptor sequences come from a woman aged 55 to 70 with multiple sclerosis.

In this sample, this clonotype turned up many times. The genes are TRBV27 and TRBJ2-1; the D gene is possibly TRBD2 (7 bases). The CDR3 has 14 amino acids. V lost 5 bases and J 4 bases, leaving 12 bases between the germline ends. The germline CDR1 and CDR2 sequences are MNHEY and SMNVEV (reference sequence). Here the CDR3 reads CASSRGAGYNEQFF. The CDR3, as DNA: TGTGCCAGCAGTCGGGGGGCTGGGTACAATGAGCAGTTCTTC.

This clonotype was found many times. The chain links TRBV20-1 to TRBJ2-1, with a tentative D call TRBD2 (7 bases). V was shortened by 0 bases and J by 7 bases, with 13 bases between the two germline ends. This CDR3 has 14 amino acids. CDR1 DFQATT and CDR2 SNEGSKA come from the germline V gene (reference sequence). CDR3: CSAREGGGPNEQFF. CDR3 coding DNA: TGCAGTGCTAGAGAAGGGGGGGGGCCGAATGAGCAGTTCTTC.

This clonotype has ten or more counts. The V and J genes are TRBV28 and TRBJ2-5, with D uncertain. CDR1 is MDHEN, CDR2 SYDVKM, per germline. The CDR3 contains 15 residues. V lost 6 bases and J lost 0, with 14 bases in between. The CDR3 DNA sequence: TGTGCCAGCAGCTCCCAAGAGAGACACCAAGAGACCCAGTACTTC. Its translation is CASSSQERHQETQYF.

In this sample, this clonotype turned up many times. The genes are TRBV5-1 and TRBJ2-7, with D possibly being TRBD1 (5 bases). CDR3 length: 14 residues. Germline V gives CDR1 SGHRS, CDR2 YFSETQ. The V end lost 4 bases, the J end lost 6 bases, and 17 bases lay between the germline ends. In DNA, the CDR3 is TGCGCCAGCAGCCTGGGCGTGCCCCAGGGCGAGCAGTACTTC. Encoded protein: CASSLGVPQGEQYF.

This clonotype was recorded at least ten times. The CDR3 here is CSGGLAGSGTYNEQFF. Here the CDR3 DNA reads TGCAGCGGGGGACTAGCGGGGTCAGGGACCTACAATGAGCAGTTCTTC. The V gene is TRBV20-1, the J gene TRBJ2-1; 13 bases fit TRBD2. This CDR3 comprises 16 residues. Germline V gene sequence: CDR1 DFQATT, CDR2 SNEGSKA (reference sequence).

This clonotype occurred many times. The chain has TRBV11-2 and TRBJ1-2; D not resolved. Germline values: CDR1 SGHAT, CDR2 FQNNGV. V lost 4 bases and J lost 1, with 7 bases in between. The CDR3 loop spans 13 amino acids. This CDR3 is CASSWSNNYGYTF. The DNA of the CDR3 is TGTGCCAGCAGCTGGTCCAATAACTATGGCTACACCTTC.

This clonotype was recorded at least ten times. The CDR3 coding sequence is TGTGCCAGCAGCAATAGTTGTCAATCGGTGGGCACAGATACGCAGTATTTT. Protein: CASSNSCQSVGTDTQYF. The J gene is TRBJ2-3, the V gene TRBV21-1. TRBV21-1 is classified as a pseudogene. The CDR3 is 17 amino acids.

The table lists this clonotype with many counts. The chain couples TRBV7-9 to TRBJ2-3; the match to TRBD2 covers 10 bases. After removal of 1 base from V and 6 bases from J, the junction contained 7 bases not matched to a gene. The CDR3 spans 16 residues. CDR1 and CDR2 from the germline V gene are SEHNR and FQNEAQ (reference sequence). DNA for the CDR3: TGTGCCAGCAGCTTAGGGGCCGGGACTAGCGTCGATACGCAGTATTTT. This translates into CASSLGAGTSVDTQYF.

Notes on this clonotype: The germline gene is not matched at one end of the junction; a read error may be the cause. This chain links TRBV6-4 with TRBJ1-1, with TRBD1 as a possible D gene (6 bases). This CDR3 spans 16 amino acids. Looked up from germline, CDR1 is MRHNA and CDR2 is SNTAGT. The CDR3 DNA sequence: TGTGCCAACAGTGACTTCCCACGGGGAGGGACAAATGAAGCTTTCTTT. As protein: CANSDFPRGGTNEAFF.

This clonotype was seen at least ten times. The chain recombines TRBV5-5 with TRBJ2-7, with 7 positions matching TRBD1. Looked up from germline, CDR1 is SGHKS and CDR2 is YYEKEE (reference sequence). The CDR3 is 14 residues long. The trim removed 6 bases at V and 2 bases at J, leaving 8 bases unmatched. The CDR3 here is CASTLGDRAYEQYF. For the CDR3, the DNA is TGTGCCAGCACTTTGGGGGACAGAGCCTACGAGCAGTACTTC.

This clonotype occurred many times. The chain links TRBV28 to TRBJ2-7; 7 bases line up with TRBD2. Germline CDR1 is MDHEN and CDR2 is SYDVKM. The CDR3 consists of 16 residues. V lost 6 bases and J lost 5; bases outside the gene matches: 16. CDR3 loop: CASSSSWEGGFHEQYF. The CDR3 coding sequence is TGTGCCAGCAGCTCCTCGTGGGAGGGAGGGTTCCACGAGCAGTACTTC.

This clonotype was detected only a few times. V is TRBV28 and J is TRBJ1-1; TRBD1 matches at 9 bases. Trimming cost V 5 bases and J 6 bases; bases outside gene matches: 10. CDR1 is MDHEN and CDR2 is SYDVKM in the germline V gene. The CDR3 runs to 15 residues. This CDR3 is CASSPPTGGLAEAFF. The CDR3 nucleotides read TGTGCCAGCAGTCCGCCTACAGGGGGCCTCGCTGAAGCTTTCTTT.

This clonotype was counted at least ten times. The gene calls are TRBV11-2 and TRBJ2-1, with 7 nucleotides matching TRBD2. The germline V gene has CDR1 SGHAT and CDR2 FQNNGV. This CDR3 spans 17 amino acids. Trimming at V came to 4 bases and at J to 5 bases, leaving 14 bases not matched to a gene. As DNA, the CDR3 is TGTGCCAGCAGCTCGCGTCGGGGGGACCGATTGGACAATGAGCAGTTCTTC. Protein sequence: CASSSRRGDRLDNEQFF.

The table lists this clonotype with many counts. The V call is TRBV29-1, the J call TRBJ2-7; D remains ambiguous. Germline V lookup: CDR1 SQVTM, CDR2 ANQGSEA. Trimming removed 7 bases at V and 2 bases at J, with 18 bases between. This CDR3 has 14 amino acids. The DNA for the CDR3 is TGCAGCGCTACCTGGGCCCAACACCCCTACGAGCAGTACTTC. It translates to CSATWAQHPYEQYF.

This clonotype was seen repeatedly, ten times or more. V and J are TRBV29-1 and TRBJ1-2, with 7 bases that match TRBD1. Losses at the gene ends were 4 bases for V and 0 bases for J; bases not matched to a gene: 2. The CDR3 loop spans 13 amino acids. Germline V CDR1 and CDR2: SQVTM, ANQGSEA. The CDR3 loop reads CSVARGANYGYTF. The CDR3 DNA sequence: TGCAGCGTTGCCAGGGGGGCTAACTATGGCTACACCTTC.

This clonotype came up many times. V and J are TRBV5-6 and TRBJ2-1; 8 bases are a match to TRBD1. CDR3 length: 16 amino acids. CDR1 and CDR2 (germline): SGHDT, YYEEEE. Trimming removed 3 bases from V and 1 base from J; junction bases left unmatched: 6. The CDR3 DNA is TGTGCCAGCAGCTACCAGGGGGCGCGATCCTACAATGAGCAGTTCTTC. Residues: CASSYQGARSYNEQFF.

This clonotype has ten or more counts. V and J are TRBV20-1 and TRBJ2-3; 7 positions match TRBD2. Unmatched junction bases numbered 7, after V lost 5 bases and J lost 2 bases. CDR1 DFQATT and CDR2 SNEGSKA come from the germline V gene (reference sequence). The CDR3 is 14 residues long. The CDR3 DNA reads TGCAGTGCTCCAGAGGGGACTAACACAGATACGCAGTATTTT. This codes for CSAPEGTNTDTQYF.

This clonotype was picked up many times. The rearrangement joins TRBV10-3 to TRBJ1-1; TRBD1 might be the D (5 bases). Germline loops: CDR1 ENHRY, CDR2 SYGVKD. Trimming removed 0 bases at V and 4 bases at J, with 9 bases between. CDR3 length: 14 amino acids. The CDR3 bases are TGTGCCATCAGTGAGTCCGGGGGGGGCACTGAAGCTTTCTTT. Translated, it gives CAISESGGGTEAFF.

This clonotype was recorded at least ten times. The gene calls are TRBV6-5 and TRBJ2-7; 10 bases map to TRBD1. This CDR3 has 15 amino acids. Germline CDR1 is MNHEY and CDR2 is SVGAGI. V trimming: 4 bases; J trimming: 6 bases; junction bases outside the gene matches: 9. The CDR3 region is CASSSGTGVRGEQYF. CDR3 coding DNA: TGTGCCAGCAGTTCCGGGACAGGGGTGAGAGGCGAGCAGTACTTC.

This clonotype was detected many times. The chain has TRBV7-9 and TRBJ1-2; 9 bases are a match to TRBD1. CDR1 and CDR2 from the germline V gene are SEHNR and FQNEAQ (reference sequence). The CDR3 consists of 13 residues. The trim removed 3 bases at V and 7 bases at J, leaving 3 bases unmatched. The chain's CDR3 is CASSFLTGGGYTF. In nucleotides, the CDR3 is TGTGCCAGCAGCTTCTTGACAGGGGGTGGCTACACCTTC.

Ten or more counts support this clonotype. The V gene is TRBV5-1, the J gene TRBJ2-3; D is ambiguous. This CDR3 region has 16 residues. Looked up from germline, CDR1 is SGHRS and CDR2 is YFSETQ. V lost 4 bases and J lost 0, with 15 bases in between. CDR3: CASSLDGLLSTDTQYF. CDR3 bases: TGCGCCAGCAGCCTGGATGGCTTACTAAGCACAGATACGCAGTATTTT.

This clonotype was recorded at least ten times. V gene TRBV4-1 combines with J gene TRBJ2-1, with 11 bases lining up with TRBD2. The CDR3 has 17 amino acids. The junction had 16 bases not matched to a gene; V was cut back by 0 bases and J by 15 bases. Germline values: CDR1 MGHRA, CDR2 YSYEKL. CDR3 sequence reads: CASSQDRETSGVHEGFF. In nucleotides, the CDR3 is TGCGCCAGCAGCCAAGATCGCGAGACTAGCGGGGTCCACGAAGGGTTCTTC.

This clonotype was seen ten or more times. The V gene is TRBV3-1, the J gene TRBJ2-7; the match to TRBD1 covers 8 bases. This CDR3 spans 14 amino acids. The V and J ends lost 6 bases and 0 bases, in that order; junction bases with no gene match: 4. Germline V gene sequence: CDR1 LGHDT, CDR2 YNNKEL (reference sequence). This CDR3 reads CASRTGASSYEQYF. Written as DNA, the CDR3 is TGTGCCAGCAGGACAGGGGCGAGCTCCTACGAGCAGTACTTC.

Notes on this clonotype: It is unclear where the CDR3 begins or ends on the DNA, so no DNA is shown, and the CDR3 is as TCRdb lists it. J is TRBJ1-6 and V is TRBV11-3; TRBD1, the D gene given by the table, was not confirmed from the DNA. CDR1 SGHNT and CDR2 YENEEA come from the germline V gene. 22 amino acids form the CDR3, both terminal residues included. CDR3: CASSFYICSAREGGRNNSPLHF.

There are many counts of this clonotype. The chain has TRBV20-1 and TRBJ2-7, with D perhaps TRBD1 (7 bases). Germline CDR1 is DFQATT and CDR2 is SNEGSKA (reference sequence). The V end lost 6 bases, the J end lost 4 bases, and 19 bases lay between the germline ends. The CDR3 sequence is 14 residues long. The CDR3 nucleotides read TGCAGTGCGGAGGAGGGGGCAGGGCGATACGAGCAGTACTTC. This sequence encodes CSAEEGAGRYEQYF.

The table lists this clonotype with many counts. The chain employs TRBV10-3 and TRBJ1-5, with 7 bases fitting TRBD1. This CDR3 is 14 amino acids long. CDR1 and CDR2 (germline): ENHRY, SYGVKD. V trimming: 4 bases; J trimming: 1 base; junction bases outside the gene matches: 1. The CDR3 sequence: CAISGQGSNQPQHF. The CDR3, as DNA: TGTGCCATCAGTGGACAGGGAAGCAATCAGCCCCAGCATTTT.

This clonotype came up a few times. The chain couples TRBV5-1 to TRBJ1-1; D is perhaps TRBD1 (5 bases). The V and J ends lost 4 bases and 1 base respectively, with 23 bases between them. This CDR3 spans 18 amino acids. Germline CDR1 SGHRS, CDR2 YFSETQ. The CDR3 reads CASSDSWGGTVGNTEAFF. The CDR3 nucleotides are TGCGCCAGCAGCGACTCCTGGGGGGGGACGGTAGGGAACACTGAAGCTTTCTTT. The full variable domain, with the rest looked up from reference TRBV5-1 and TRBJ1-1, is KAGVTQTPRYLIKTRGQQVTLSCSPISGHRSVSWYQQTPGQGLQFLFEYFSETQRNKGNFPGRFSGRQFSNSRSEMNVSTLELGDSALYLCASSDSWGGTVGNTEAFFGQGTRLTVV.